This TCR beta chain was recorded in a study of T-cell reconstitution after alpha-beta-depleted transplantation in children. Study-wide results and limits: Surviving recipient cells, namely T cells and thymic progenitors, were the source of high day-60 TCRbeta diversity in some patients. Newly produced T cells mostly accounted for T-cell counts and diversity one year post-transplant. Approximately two months post-transplant, alpha-beta T cells reportedly originated from several hundred expanded graft clones.

This clonotype showed up many times. The antigen remains unidentified. Unique molecular identifiers tagged the TCRbeta library. TCRdb itself ran the PCR reads through MiXCR, one entry per CDR3 protein. The sample lists over 150,000 distinct CDR3 sequences; about 6.6% were seen once. The V gene's germline CDR1 is LGHDT and CDR2 YNNKEL (reference sequence). This CDR3 comprises 16 residues. The ends were cut back, 0 bases at V and 0 bases at J, with 9 bases in the middle. The clonotype comes from a boy aged 2-15 years with acute lymphoblastic leukemia, due to receive a stem cell transplant. The genes are TRBV3-1 and TRBJ2-4, with no clear D. The input for sequencing was PBMCs, taken before TCRalphabeta/CD19-depleted stem cell transplant. CDR3: CASSQDAAVAKNIQYF. The CDR3 DNA follows: TGTGCCAGCAGCCAAGATGCGGCCGTAGCCAAAAACATTCAGTACTTC.